This TCR beta chain derives from a study of T cells in Graves' hyperthyroidism and ophthalmopathy. The table lists this clonotype with a few counts. The CDR3 consists of 16 residues. Germline lookup yields CDR1 LNHDA and CDR2 SQIVND (reference sequence). V lost 0 bases and J lost 2, with 14 bases in between. The authors deemed Graves' hyperthyroidism stable absent ophthalmopathy progression within 18 months. The CDR3 regions of TCR beta were amplified from RNA transcripts. A first-round RT-PCR of the TCR CDR3 used the HTBI primer set. Each CDR3 protein gets one entry after TCRdb re-called the multiplex PCR reads with MiXCR. The repertoire holds roughly 740,000 distinct CDR3 sequences, with about a sixth as singletons.

What was sequenced was blood. The V call is TRBV19, the J call TRBJ2-7; D assignment may be TRBD1 or TRBD2 (5 bases each). The receptor comes from a man aged 18 to 30 with Graves' hyperthyroidism. CDR3 DNA: TGTGCCAGTAGTATAGATCCGAGGGACGGCACCTACGAGCAGTACTTC. This gives the protein CASSIDPRDGTYEQYF.